The rows below give T cell receptor beta chains drawn from one sample of a study of CD8 T cells in Susac syndrome. TCRdb used MiXCR to reprocess the immunoSEQ multiplex PCR reads, holding one entry per CDR3 protein. Here the sample spans about 22,000 distinct CDR3 sequences, 93% being singletons. Material for sequencing was CD8+ T cells from PBMCs. The source of these receptors is a human donor in good health. The CDR3 runs from the conserved cysteine through the conserved F or W. A D gene is named only where the DNA matches it firmly. Part of the rows lack a size; the others show once, few, many or a class for expanded clones.

d_call	j_call	clone_size	v_call	cdr3_nt	cdr3_aa
.	TRBJ2-7	.	TRBV4-2	TGTGCCAGCAGCCAAGAAGGGGTTTACGAGCAGTACTTC	CASSQEGVYEQYF
.	TRBJ2-5	.	TRBV7-7	TGTGCTAGCGGCCTGGGAGCAGGGACAGAGACCCAGTACTTC	CASGLGAGTETQYF
.	TRBJ1-1	.	TRBV7-9	TGTGCCGGAAGGGGGGGAATGAACACTGAAGCTTTCTTT	CAGRGGMNTEAFF
.	TRBJ2-3	.	TRBV6-2/TRBV6-3	TGTGCCAGCAGTTGGGGGCCCGAGTCGGATACGCAGTATTTT	CASSWGPESDTQYF
.	TRBJ2-2	.	TRBV29-1	TGCAGCGCGTCTGCCGGACGGAACGCGAACACCGGGGAGCTGTTTTTT	CSASAGRNANTGELFF
.	TRBJ1-2	.	TRBV29-1	TGCAGCGCCCCCGGGACAAATGGCTACACCTTC	CSAPGTNGYTF
TRBD1	TRBJ1-2	.	TRBV27	TGTGCCAGCAAGGGGGGGACAGCTAACTATGGCTACACCTTC	CASKGGTANYGYTF
.	TRBJ2-1	.	TRBV4-3	TGCGCCAGCAGCCAATCAAGAAGGATATACAATGAGCAGTTCTTC	CASSQSRRIYNEQFF
TRBD1	TRBJ1-2	once	TRBV27	TGTGCCAGCAGTTTAAACCGAGGGGGCAGGTATGGCTACACCTTC	CASSLNRGGRYGYTF
.	TRBJ2-5	once	TRBV11-2	TGTGCCAGCAGCTTCTGGGGGGCCCCCCAAGAGACCCAGTACTTC	CASSFWGAPQETQYF